These T cell receptor beta chains were read from a single sample in a study of cytomegalovirus exposure and HLA in healthy donors. TCRdb's table, derived via immunoSEQ multiplex PCR, lists solely in-frame clones and lacks some. This table holds about 70,000 clones, 90% to 95% found once. The sample comprised PBMCs. These TCRs come from a man between 18 and 29 years old in good health and CMV-seropositive. Both conserved end residues are part of each CDR3. D genes are given only for firm matches. Size values are once, few and many counts, or a class for expanded clones, and some rows have none.

length	size	V	J	D	DNA	CDR3
15	once	TRBV27	TRBJ1-3	-	TGTGCCAGCAGTTTTGCCGCGAGCTCTGGAAACACCATATATTTT	CASSFAASSGNTIYF
12	-	TRBV28	TRBJ1-1	-	TGTGCCAGCCAAACCTCCGGCACTGAAGCTTTCTTT	CASQTSGTEAFF
14	-	TRBV5-1	TRBJ2-7	TRBD1	TGCGCCAGCAGCTTAAGACAGGGCCCGCACGAGCAGTACTTC	CASSLRQGPHEQYF
17	-	TRBV27	TRBJ2-6	-	TGTGCCAGCAGTCCATATTCACAGGGCTCAGGGGCCAACGTCCTGACTTTC	CASSPYSQGSGANVLTF
14	-	TRBV28	TRBJ1-2	-	TGTGCCAGCAGTACTACCACTGCTAACTATGGCTACACCTTC	CASSTTTANYGYTF
14	-	TRBV6-4	TRBJ2-3	TRBD2	TGTGCCAGCAGCCATAGCGGGACCACAGATACGCAGTATTTT	CASSHSGTTDTQYF
18	-	TRBV27	TRBJ2-1	TRBD2	TGTGCCAGCAGTTTATTTGGTGAACAGGGACTAGCGGGAGGGGAGCAGTTCTTC	CASSLFGEQGLAGGEQFF
15	-	TRBV5-5	TRBJ1-1	-	TGTGCCAGCAGCTTGGTGGGGGGGAGGGACACTGAAGCTTTCTTT	CASSLVGGRDTEAFF
13	-	TRBV27	TRBJ2-1	-	TGTGCCAGCAGTCCGCTTGACACTAATGAGCAGTTCTTC	CASSPLDTNEQFF
19	-	TRBV4-1	TRBJ2-1	TRBD2	TGCGCCAGCAGCCAAGAACGGGGGGTGGGACTAGCGGGATACAATGAGCAGTTCTTC	CASSQERGVGLAGYNEQFF
16	-	TRBV27	TRBJ1-5	-	TGTGCCAGCAGTTTAGGTCGAGGCTGGGGCAATCAGCCCCAGCATTTT	CASSLGRGWGNQPQHF
15	-	TRBV4-2	TRBJ2-3	TRBD2	TGTGCCAGCAGCCAAGAGGAGGGGAGGGCAGATACGCAGTATTTT	CASSQEEGRADTQYF
14	-	TRBV2	TRBJ1-2	TRBD1	TGTGCCAGCAAGTTGTCCCAGGGGGCTAAGGGCTACACCTTC	CASKLSQGAKGYTF
19	-	TRBV7-9	TRBJ2-1	-	TGTGCCAGCAGCTTTATCCCCGGGGTCCGGGGGTCTACCTACAATGAGCAGTTCTTC	CASSFIPGVRGSTYNEQFF
15	-	TRBV11-2	TRBJ2-1	-	TGTGCCAGCAGCTTAGATGAACAGTCCTACAATGAGCAGTTCTTC	CASSLDEQSYNEQFF
16	-	TRBV28	TRBJ2-3	-	TGTGCCAGCAGTCCCGGAGTTTTTTCCCCCACAGATACGCAGTATTTT	CASSPGVFSPTDTQYF
13	-	TRBV6-5	TRBJ2-7	TRBD1	TGTGCCAGCAGCGGGACAGGAAGATACGAGCAGTACTTC	CASSGTGRYEQYF
16	-	TRBV6-5	TRBJ1-2	TRBD1	TGTGCCAGCAGTTACCGGGGAGGGACAGGGAACTATGGCTACACCTTC	CASSYRGGTGNYGYTF
12	-	TRBV7-9	TRBJ1-2	-	TGTGCCAGCAGCCGGGGGACCTATGGCTACACCTTC	CASSRGTYGYTF
13	once	TRBV5-6	TRBJ2-5	-	TGTGCCAGCAGCTTAGGGGACCAAGAGACCCAGTACTTC	CASSLGDQETQYF
15	-	TRBV19	TRBJ2-7	-	TGTGCCAGTAGTATTAGAAACACACCGGGGGACGAGCAGTACTTC	CASSIRNTPGDEQYF
18	-	TRBV27	TRBJ2-2	TRBD1	TGTGCCAGCAGTTTATCAAGTAGCTCCAGGGGGCGGACCGGGGAGCTGTTTTTT	CASSLSSSSRGRTGELFF
13	-	TRBV19	TRBJ2-7	TRBD2	TGTGCCAGTCCGAGCGGGACGAACTACGAGCAGTACTTC	CASPSGTNYEQYF
14	-	TRBV6-1	TRBJ2-7	-	TGTGCCAGCAGTGAAGGCCCTGGGCCCTACGAGCAGTACTTC	CASSEGPGPYEQYF
12	-	TRBV28	TRBJ2-7	TRBD1	TGTGCCAGCAGTGGGACAGGGGCCGAGCAGTACTTC	CASSGTGAEQYF
18	-	TRBV5-1	TRBJ2-3	TRBD2	TGCGCCAGCAGCTCGTACCAGGCGGGAGCTCCGAACACAGATACGCAGTATTTT	CASSSYQAGAPNTDTQYF
16	-	TRBV28	TRBJ2-5	TRBD1	TGTGCCAGCAGTAGGACAGGGGGCCCGTTCCAAGAGACCCAGTACTTC	CASSRTGGPFQETQYF
14	-	TRBV2	TRBJ2-1	TRBD2	TGTGCCAGCAGTCGCACTAGCGGGAGGGTTGAGCAGTTCTTC	CASSRTSGRVEQFF
16	-	TRBV5-1	TRBJ2-3	TRBD1	TGCGCCAGCAGCCCGACAGGGGGGTATTGGGGAAATACGCAGTATTTT	CASSPTGGYWGNTQYF
14	-	TRBV6-5	TRBJ1-1	TRBD1	TGTGCCAGCAGTACACAGGGGATGGTCACTGAAGCTTTCTTT	CASSTQGMVTEAFF
15	-	TRBV6-5	TRBJ2-5	TRBD1	TGTGCCAGCAGCCAAAGACAGGGGTTAGGAGAGACCCAGTACTTC	CASSQRQGLGETQYF